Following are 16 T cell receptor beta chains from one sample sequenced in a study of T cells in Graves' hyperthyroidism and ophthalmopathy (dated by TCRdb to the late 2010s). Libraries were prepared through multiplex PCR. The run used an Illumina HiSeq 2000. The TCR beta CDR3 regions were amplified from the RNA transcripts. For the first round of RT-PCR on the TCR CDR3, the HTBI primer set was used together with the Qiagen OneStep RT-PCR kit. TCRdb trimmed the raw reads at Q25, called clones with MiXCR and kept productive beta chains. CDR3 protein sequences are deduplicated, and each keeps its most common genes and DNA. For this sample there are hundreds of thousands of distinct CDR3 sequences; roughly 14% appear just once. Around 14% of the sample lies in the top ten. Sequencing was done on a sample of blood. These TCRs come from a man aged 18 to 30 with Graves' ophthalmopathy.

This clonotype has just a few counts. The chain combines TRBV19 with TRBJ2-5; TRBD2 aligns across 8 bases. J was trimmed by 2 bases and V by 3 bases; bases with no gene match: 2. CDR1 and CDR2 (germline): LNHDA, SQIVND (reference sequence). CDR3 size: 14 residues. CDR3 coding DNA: TGTGCCAGTAGTATTAGCGGGGCACAAGAGACCCAGTACTTC. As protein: CASSISGAQETQYF. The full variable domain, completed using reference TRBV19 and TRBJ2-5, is DGGITQSPKYLFRKEGQNVTLSCEQNLNHDAMYWYRQDPGQGLRLIYYSQIVNDFQKGDIAEGYSVSREKKESFPLTVTSAQKNPTAFYLCASSISGAQETQYFGPGTRLLVL.

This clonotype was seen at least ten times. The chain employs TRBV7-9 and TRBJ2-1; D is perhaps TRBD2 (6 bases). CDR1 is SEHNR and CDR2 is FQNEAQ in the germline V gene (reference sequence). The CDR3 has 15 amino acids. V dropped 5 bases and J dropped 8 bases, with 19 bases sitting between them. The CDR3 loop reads CASSPSQAGLHEQFF. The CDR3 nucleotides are TGTGCCAGCAGCCCGTCGCAGGCGGGGCTCCATGAGCAGTTCTTC.

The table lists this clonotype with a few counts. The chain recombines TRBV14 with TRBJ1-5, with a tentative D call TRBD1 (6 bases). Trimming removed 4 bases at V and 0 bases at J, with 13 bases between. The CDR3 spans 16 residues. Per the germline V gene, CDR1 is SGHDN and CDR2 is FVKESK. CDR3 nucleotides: TGTGCCAGCAGCCCCACAGGGCCTTATAGCAATCAGCCCCAGCATTTT. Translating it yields CASSPTGPYSNQPQHF.

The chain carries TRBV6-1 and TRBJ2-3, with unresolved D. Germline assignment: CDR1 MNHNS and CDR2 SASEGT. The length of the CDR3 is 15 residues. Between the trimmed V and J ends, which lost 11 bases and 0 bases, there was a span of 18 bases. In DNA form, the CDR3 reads TGTGCCTCATCGGTGGATTCTTGGAGCACAGATACGCAGTATTTT. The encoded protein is CASSVDSWSTDTQYF.

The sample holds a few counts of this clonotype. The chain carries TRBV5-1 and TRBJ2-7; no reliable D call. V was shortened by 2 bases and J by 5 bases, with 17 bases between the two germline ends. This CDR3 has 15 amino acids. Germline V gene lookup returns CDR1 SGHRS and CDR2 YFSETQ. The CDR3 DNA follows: TGCGCCAGCAGCTTATCGGACGCCCAGCGCGACGAGCAGTACTTC. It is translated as CASSLSDAQRDEQYF.

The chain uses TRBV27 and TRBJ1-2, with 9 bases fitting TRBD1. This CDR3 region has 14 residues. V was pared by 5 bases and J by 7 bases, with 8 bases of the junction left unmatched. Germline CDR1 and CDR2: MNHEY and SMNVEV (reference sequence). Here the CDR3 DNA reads TGTGCCAGCAGTGAGCCGGGACAGGGTCGTGGCTACACCTTC. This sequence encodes CASSEPGQGRGYTF.

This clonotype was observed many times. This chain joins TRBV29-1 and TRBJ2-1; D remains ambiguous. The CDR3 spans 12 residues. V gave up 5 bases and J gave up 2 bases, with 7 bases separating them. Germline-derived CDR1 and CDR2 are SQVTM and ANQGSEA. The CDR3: CSVLFAYNEQFF. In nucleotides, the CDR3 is TGCAGCGTTTTGTTTGCCTACAATGAGCAGTTCTTC.

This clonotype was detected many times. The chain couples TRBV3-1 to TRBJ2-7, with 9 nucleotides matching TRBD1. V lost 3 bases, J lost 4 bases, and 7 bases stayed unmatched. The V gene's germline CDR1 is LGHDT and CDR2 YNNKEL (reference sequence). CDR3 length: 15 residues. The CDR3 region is CASSHPGQGGYEQYF. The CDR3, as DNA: TGTGCCAGCAGCCATCCGGGACAGGGCGGTTACGAGCAGTACTTC.

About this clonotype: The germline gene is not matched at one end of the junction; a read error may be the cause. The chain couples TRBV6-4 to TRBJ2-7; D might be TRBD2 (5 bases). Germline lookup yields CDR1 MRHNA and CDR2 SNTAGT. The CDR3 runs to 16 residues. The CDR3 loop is CASSYSFQDWSYEQYF. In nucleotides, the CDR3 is TGTGCCAGCAGTTACTCTTTTCAGGACTGGAGCTACGAGCAGTACTTC.

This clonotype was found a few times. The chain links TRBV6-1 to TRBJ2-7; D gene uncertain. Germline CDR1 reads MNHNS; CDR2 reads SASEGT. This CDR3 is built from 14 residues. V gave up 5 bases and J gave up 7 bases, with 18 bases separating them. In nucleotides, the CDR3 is TGTGCCAGCAGTATACCCGCAGCTTTGGAGGAGCAGTACTTC. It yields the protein CASSIPAALEEQYF.

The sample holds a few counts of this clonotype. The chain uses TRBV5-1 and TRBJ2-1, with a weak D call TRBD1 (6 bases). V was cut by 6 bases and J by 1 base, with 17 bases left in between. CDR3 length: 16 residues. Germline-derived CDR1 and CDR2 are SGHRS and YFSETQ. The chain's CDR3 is CASNTGGGASYNEQFF. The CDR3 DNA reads TGCGCCAGCAACACGGGTGGGGGCGCGTCCTACAATGAGCAGTTCTTC. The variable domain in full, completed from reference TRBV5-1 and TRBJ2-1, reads KAGVTQTPRYLIKTRGQQVTLSCSPISGHRSVSWYQQTPGQGLQFLFEYFSETQRNKGNFPGRFSGRQFSNSRSEMNVSTLELGDSALYLCASNTGGGASYNEQFFGPGTRLTVL.

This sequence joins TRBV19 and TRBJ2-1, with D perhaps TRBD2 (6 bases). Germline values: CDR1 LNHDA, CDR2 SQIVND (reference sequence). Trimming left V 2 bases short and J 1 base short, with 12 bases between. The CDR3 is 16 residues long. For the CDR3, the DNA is TGTGCCAGTAGTATATTTGGGAGGAGTTCCTACAATGAGCAGTTCTTC. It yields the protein CASSIFGRSSYNEQFF. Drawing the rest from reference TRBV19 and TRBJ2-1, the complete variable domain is DGGITQSPKYLFRKEGQNVTLSCEQNLNHDAMYWYRQDPGQGLRLIYYSQIVNDFQKGDIAEGYSVSREKKESFPLTVTSAQKNPTAFYLCASSIFGRSSYNEQFFGPGTRLTVL.

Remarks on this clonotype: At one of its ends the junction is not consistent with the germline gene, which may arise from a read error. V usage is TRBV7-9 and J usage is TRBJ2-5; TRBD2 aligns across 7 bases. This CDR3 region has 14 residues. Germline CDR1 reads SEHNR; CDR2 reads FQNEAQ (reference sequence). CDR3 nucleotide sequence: TGTGCCAGCAGCTTAGCGGGAGGGCAAGGGACCCAGTACTTC. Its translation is CASSLAGGQGTQYF.

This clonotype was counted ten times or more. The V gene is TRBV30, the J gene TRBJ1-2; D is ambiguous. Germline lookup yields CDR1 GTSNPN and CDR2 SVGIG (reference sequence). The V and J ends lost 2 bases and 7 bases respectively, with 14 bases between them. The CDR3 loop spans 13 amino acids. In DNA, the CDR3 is TGTGCCTGGAGTCCCCTGGAGTCAGGTGGCTACACCTTC. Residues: CAWSPLESGGYTF.

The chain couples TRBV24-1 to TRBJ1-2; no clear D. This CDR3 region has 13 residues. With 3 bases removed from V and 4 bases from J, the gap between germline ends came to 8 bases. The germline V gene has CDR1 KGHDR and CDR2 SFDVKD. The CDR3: CATSDPGSYGYTF. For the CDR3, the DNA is TGTGCCACCAGTGATCCGGGTTCCTATGGCTACACCTTC.

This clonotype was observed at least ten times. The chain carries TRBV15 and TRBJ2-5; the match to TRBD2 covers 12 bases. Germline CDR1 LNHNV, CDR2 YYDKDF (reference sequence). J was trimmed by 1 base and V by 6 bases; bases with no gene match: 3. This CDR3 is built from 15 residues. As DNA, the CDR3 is TGTGCCACCAGGGGACTAGCGGGCACCCAAGAGACCCAGTACTTC. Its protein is CATRGLAGTQETQYF.